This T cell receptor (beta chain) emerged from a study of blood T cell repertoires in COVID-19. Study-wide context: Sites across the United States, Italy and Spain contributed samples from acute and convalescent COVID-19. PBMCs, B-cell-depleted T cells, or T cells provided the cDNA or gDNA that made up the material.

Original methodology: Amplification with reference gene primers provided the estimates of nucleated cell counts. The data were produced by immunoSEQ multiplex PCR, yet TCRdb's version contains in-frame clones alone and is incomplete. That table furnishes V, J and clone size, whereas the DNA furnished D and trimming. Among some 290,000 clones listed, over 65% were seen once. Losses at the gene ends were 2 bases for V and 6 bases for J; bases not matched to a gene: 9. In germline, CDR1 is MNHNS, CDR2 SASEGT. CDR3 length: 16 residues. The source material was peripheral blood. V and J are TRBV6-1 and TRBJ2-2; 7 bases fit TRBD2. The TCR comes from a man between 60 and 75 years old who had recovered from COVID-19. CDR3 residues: CASSEPGTIGPGELFF. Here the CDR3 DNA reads TGTGCCAGCAGTGAACCGGGGACTATCGGTCCCGGGGAGCTGTTTTTT.